This T cell receptor beta chain was captured in a study of cytomegalovirus exposure and HLA in healthy donors. Study at large: Later analysis reported that the 110 or so validation repertoires shared the platform of the approximately 690 first-cohort repertoires.

Study observations and caveats: CMV antigen specificity was confirmed in vitro for a few CMV-associated chains. The authors enumerated under 200 TCR beta chains as linked to cytomegalovirus.

The donors were members of the validation cohort, which comprised roughly 120 subjects and was separate from the first cohort of 666 subjects. Note on this clone: Its antigen remains unknown.

Here immunoSEQ multiplex PCR was the method, and the copy in TCRdb shows in-frame clones only, minus some. The sample comprises fewer than 350,000 clones, 88% of which are singletons, and roughly 0.93% rests with the top ten. The source material was PBMCs. This clonotype was obtained from a woman aged 18 to 35 in good health and CMV-seronegative.

CDR3 in amino acids: CASSPLNEKLFF. The CDR3 nucleotides read TGTGCCAGCTCACCTCTGAATGAAAAACTGTTTTTT. This chain joins TRBV18 and TRBJ1-4; D unresolved. Per germline, CDR1 KGHSH and CDR2 LQKENI. V lost 3 bases, J lost 5 bases, and 4 bases lay in between. The CDR3 is 12 residues long.